The following is a T cell receptor beta chain sequence with its context. What it binds is not known. This sample was included in a study of T cell responses to AZD1222 COVID-19 vaccine. Overall study context: Investigators merged groups given second doses at roughly 4 or roughly 12 weeks.

Method: immunoSEQ multiplex PCR; TCRdb's copy keeps in-frame clones and lacks some. The repertoire consists of tens of thousands of clones, with roughly four fifths occurring once and the leading ten covering around 5%. V was shortened by 4 bases and J by 12 bases, with 18 bases between the two germline ends. The CDR3 is made up of 13 amino acids. Study-level points and caveats: Vaccine-associated CD4 TCRs ranged over spike, dominating at 160-218 and 743-854.

This material consisted of peripheral blood, taken on day 0 of AZD1222 vaccination. This sequence was found in an adult in good health. The chain carries TRBV12-3 or TRBV12-4 and TRBJ1-1, with a possible D match to TRBD1 (5 bases). CDR3 sequence reads: CASSSSDSRATFF. In DNA form, the CDR3 reads TGTGCCAGCAGTTCTTCAGACAGTAGGGCAACTTTCTTT.